The 13 T cell receptor beta chains below all came from one sample that was sequenced in a study of blood T cells in healthy people across ages. With a J-beta primer mix and a sample-barcoded 5' primer, a second PCR ran 7 to 11 cycles. Each CDR3 protein is one row after TCRdb ran MiXCR on the 5' RACE reads. The sample lists 1,100,000 or so distinct CDR3 sequences; roughly 45% were seen once. Sequencing was done on a sample of blood. These receptors were collected from a woman aged 55-69 years in good health.

This clonotype was seen ten or more times. V is TRBV9 and J is TRBJ2-3, with TRBD2 as a possible D gene (6 bases). The CDR3 spans 15 residues. CDR1 SGDLS and CDR2 YYNGEE come from the germline V gene. Trimming left V 6 bases short and J 3 bases short, with 17 bases between. The CDR3: CASTPSAGLTDTQYF. In nucleotides, the CDR3 is TGTGCCAGCACCCCCTCGGCGGGGTTGACAGATACGCAGTATTTT.

A remark on this clonotype: One junction end disagrees with the germline gene, perhaps due to a read error. This rearrangement joins TRBV9 to TRBJ1-4; D gene ambiguous. From germline, CDR1 is SGDLS and CDR2 YYNGEE. The CDR3 is 15 residues long. CDR3 bases: TGTGCCAGCAGCGTAGCACTGGCAACTAGTGAAAAACTGTTTTTT. This encodes CASSVALATSEKLFF.

J is TRBJ2-7 and V is TRBV3-1; D unclear. The CDR3 consists of 16 residues. V lost 4 bases, J lost 0 bases, and 16 bases lay in between. The germline V gene has CDR1 LGHDT and CDR2 YNNKEL (reference sequence). This CDR3 is CASSPLGLPTSYEQYF. In DNA form, the CDR3 reads TGTGCCAGCAGCCCCCTGGGCCTACCAACCTCCTACGAGCAGTACTTC.

The chain has TRBV7-9 and TRBJ2-5, with 9 bases matching TRBD1. The CDR3 extends over 15 amino acids. J was trimmed by 11 bases and V by 4 bases; bases with no gene match: 14. CDR1 and CDR2 from the germline V gene are SEHNR and FQNEAQ (reference sequence). CDR3 in amino acids: CASSSGQGPRGEQYF. The CDR3, as DNA: TGTGCCAGCAGCTCTGGACAGGGGCCAAGGGGTGAGCAGTACTTC.

There are a few counts of this clonotype. The chain uses TRBV9 and TRBJ2-5; tentative D call: TRBD2 (7 bases). With 0 bases removed from V and 5 bases from J, the gap between germline ends came to 14 bases. The CDR3 spans 15 residues. Germline V gene data show CDR1 as SGDLS and CDR2 as YYNGEE. CDR3 sequence (DNA): TGTGCCAGCAGCGTAGAAGGGGGAGGGTCCGAGACCCAGTACTTC. Protein product: CASSVEGGGSETQYF.

Worth noting for this clonotype: This may come from a read error, since a much larger clone is one base off. The chain has TRBV7-2 and TRBJ2-7; D could derive from TRBD1 or TRBD2 (5 bases each). This CDR3 has 14 amino acids. Germline lookup yields CDR1 SGHTA and CDR2 FQGNSA. Trimming left V 5 bases short and J 7 bases short, with 18 bases between. CDR3 DNA: TGTGCCAGCAGCCGCCCGGGACCAGGCAATGAGCAGTACTTC. Translating gives CASSRPGPGNEQYF.

This sequence joins TRBV15 and TRBJ2-4; TRBD1 agrees at 10 bases. J gave up 5 bases and V 5 bases, and 12 bases lay outside the gene matches. In germline, CDR1 is LNHNV, CDR2 YYDKDF (reference sequence). The length of the CDR3 is 17 residues. The CDR3 sequence is CATSDRWTGGMQNIQYF. CDR3 sequence (DNA): TGTGCCACCAGCGACCGTTGGACAGGGGGGATGCAAAACATTCAGTACTTC.

A few counts support this clonotype. This sequence joins TRBV10-3 and TRBJ2-7; 8 nucleotides agree with TRBD2. The germline CDR1 and CDR2 sequences are ENHRY and SYGVKD. The V gene end was trimmed by 0 bases and the J gene end by 5 bases; junction bases not matched to a gene: 6. The CDR3 has 15 amino acids. CDR3 sequence reads: CAISESTGGPHEQYF. Here the CDR3 DNA reads TGTGCCATCAGTGAGTCTACGGGAGGGCCCCACGAGCAGTACTTC.

This rearrangement joins TRBV20-1 to TRBJ2-3; tentatively, D is TRBD2 (5 bases). V gave up 1 base and J gave up 6 bases, with 11 bases separating them. Germline V CDR1 and CDR2: DFQATT, SNEGSKA (reference sequence). This CDR3 region has 13 residues. The DNA of the CDR3 is TGCAGTGCTAGAGTTAGCGCGAAGGATACGCAGTATTTT. Its protein product is CSARVSAKDTQYF.

This clonotype was found a few times. V usage is TRBV9 and J usage is TRBJ2-5, with 8 nucleotides matching TRBD1. J lost 7 bases, V lost 0 bases, and 11 bases had no gene match. This CDR3 comprises 16 residues. The germline gives CDR1 SGDLS, CDR2 YYNGEE. As DNA, the CDR3 is TGTGCCAGCAGCGTAGATGACGGACAGGGTTTTGGGACCCAGTACTTC. Amino acids: CASSVDDGQGFGTQYF.

The chain joins TRBV7-3 to TRBJ2-2; 9 nucleotides match TRBD2. V lost 1 base and J lost 6; bases outside the gene matches: 12. CDR3 length: 18 amino acids. Germline CDR1 SGHTA, CDR2 FQGTGA. DNA of the CDR3: TGTGCCAGCAGCTTAAATCGACCGGGACTAGCTTTCCCCGGGGAGCTGTTTTTT. Its protein is CASSLNRPGLAFPGELFF.

CDR3 in amino acids: CSARSPGQGFDTQYF. The CDR3 DNA reads TGCAGTGCTAGATCCCCGGGACAGGGGTTCGATACGCAGTATTTT. V and J are TRBV20-1 and TRBJ2-3, with TRBD1 identical over 10 bases. Per germline, CDR1 DFQATT and CDR2 SNEGSKA (reference sequence). V lost 2 bases and J lost 6; bases outside the gene matches: 8. This CDR3 has 15 residues.

This clonotype was seen more than once but under ten times. This chain joins TRBV5-1 and TRBJ1-2; possible D gene TRBD1, 5 bases. Germline assignment: CDR1 SGHRS and CDR2 YFSETQ. CDR3 length: 15 residues. The V gene lost 4 bases and the J gene lost 0 bases, with 13 bases spanning the gap. The CDR3 DNA reads as TGCGCCAGCAGCCTTGAAGGGACGGCTAACTATGGCTACACCTTC. It yields the protein CASSLEGTANYGYTF.